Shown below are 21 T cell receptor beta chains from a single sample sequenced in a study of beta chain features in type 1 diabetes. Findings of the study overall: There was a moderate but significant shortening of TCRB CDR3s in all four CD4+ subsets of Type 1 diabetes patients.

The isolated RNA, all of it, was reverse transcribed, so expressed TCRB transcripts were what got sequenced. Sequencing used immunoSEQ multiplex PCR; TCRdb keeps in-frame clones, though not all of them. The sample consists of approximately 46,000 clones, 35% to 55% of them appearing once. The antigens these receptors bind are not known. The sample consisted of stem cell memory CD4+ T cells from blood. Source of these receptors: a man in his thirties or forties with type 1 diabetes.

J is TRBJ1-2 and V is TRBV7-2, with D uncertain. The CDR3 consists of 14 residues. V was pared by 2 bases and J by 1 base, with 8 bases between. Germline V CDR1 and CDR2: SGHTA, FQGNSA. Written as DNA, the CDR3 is TGTGCCAGCAGCTTACCGACACTTAACTATGGCTACACCTTC. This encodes CASSLPTLNYGYTF.

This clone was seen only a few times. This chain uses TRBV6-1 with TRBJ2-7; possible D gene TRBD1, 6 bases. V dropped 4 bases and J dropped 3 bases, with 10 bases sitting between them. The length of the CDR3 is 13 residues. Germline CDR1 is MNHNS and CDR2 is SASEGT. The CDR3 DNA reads TGTGCCAGCAGTGGGACAGCCCTCTACGAGCAGTACTTC. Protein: CASSGTALYEQYF.

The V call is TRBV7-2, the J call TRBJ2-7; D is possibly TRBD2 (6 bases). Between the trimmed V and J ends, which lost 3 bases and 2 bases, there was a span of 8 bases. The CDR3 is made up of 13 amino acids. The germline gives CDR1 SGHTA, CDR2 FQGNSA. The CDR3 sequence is CASSFSGAYEQYF. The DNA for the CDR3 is TGTGCCAGCAGCTTTTCGGGAGCCTACGAGCAGTACTTC.

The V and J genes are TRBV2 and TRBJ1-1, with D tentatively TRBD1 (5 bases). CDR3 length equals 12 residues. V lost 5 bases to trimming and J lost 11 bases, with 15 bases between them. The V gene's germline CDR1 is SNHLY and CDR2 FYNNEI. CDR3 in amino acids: CASSFPGKEAFF. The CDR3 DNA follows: TGTGCCAGCAGTTTTCCAGGGAAAGAGGCTTTCTTT.

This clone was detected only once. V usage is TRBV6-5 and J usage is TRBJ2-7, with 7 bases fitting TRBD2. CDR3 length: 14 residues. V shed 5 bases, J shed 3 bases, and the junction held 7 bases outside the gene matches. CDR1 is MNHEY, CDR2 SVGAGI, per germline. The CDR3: CASSRTGLFYEQYF. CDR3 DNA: TGTGCCAGCAGTCGCACGGGACTATTCTACGAGCAGTACTTC.

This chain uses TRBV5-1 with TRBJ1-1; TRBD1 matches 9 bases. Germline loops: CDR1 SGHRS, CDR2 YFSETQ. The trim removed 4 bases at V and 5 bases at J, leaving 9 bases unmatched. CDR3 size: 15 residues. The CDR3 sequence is CASSQYRGRRTEAFF. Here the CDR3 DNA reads TGCGCCAGCAGCCAATACAGGGGGCGTCGGACTGAAGCTTTCTTT. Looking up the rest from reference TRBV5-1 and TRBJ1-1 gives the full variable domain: KAGVTQTPRYLIKTRGQQVTLSCSPISGHRSVSWYQQTPGQGLQFLFEYFSETQRNKGNFPGRFSGRQFSNSRSEMNVSTLELGDSALYLCASSQYRGRRTEAFFGQGTRLTVV.

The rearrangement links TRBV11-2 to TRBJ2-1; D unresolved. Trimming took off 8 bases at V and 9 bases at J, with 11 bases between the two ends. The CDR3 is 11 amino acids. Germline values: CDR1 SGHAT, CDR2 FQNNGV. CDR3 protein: CASERSGEQFF. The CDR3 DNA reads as TGTGCCAGCGAGAGAAGTGGTGAGCAGTTCTTC.

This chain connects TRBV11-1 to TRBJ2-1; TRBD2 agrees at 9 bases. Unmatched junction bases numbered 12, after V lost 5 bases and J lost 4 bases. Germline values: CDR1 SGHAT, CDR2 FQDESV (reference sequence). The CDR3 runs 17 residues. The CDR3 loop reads CASSQSLSGRSYNEQFF. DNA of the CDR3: TGTGCCAGCAGCCAAAGCCTGAGCGGGAGGTCATACAATGAGCAGTTCTTC.

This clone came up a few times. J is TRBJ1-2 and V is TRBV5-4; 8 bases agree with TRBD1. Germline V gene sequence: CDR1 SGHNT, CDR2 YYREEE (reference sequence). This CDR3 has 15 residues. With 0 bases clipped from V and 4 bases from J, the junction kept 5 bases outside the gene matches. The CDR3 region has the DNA TGTGCCAGCAGCTTGGAAAGGGGACAGGTCTATGGCTACACCTTC. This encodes CASSLERGQVYGYTF.

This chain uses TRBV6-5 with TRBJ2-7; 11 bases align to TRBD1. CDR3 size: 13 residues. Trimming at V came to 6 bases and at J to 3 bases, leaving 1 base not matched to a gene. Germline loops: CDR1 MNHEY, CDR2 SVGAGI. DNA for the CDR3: TGTGCCAGCAGCGGGACAGGGGGCTACGAGCAGTACTTC. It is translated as CASSGTGGYEQYF.

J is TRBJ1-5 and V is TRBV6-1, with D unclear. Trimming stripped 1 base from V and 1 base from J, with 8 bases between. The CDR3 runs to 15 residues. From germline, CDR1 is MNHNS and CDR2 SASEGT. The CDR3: CASSEEWQSNQPQHF. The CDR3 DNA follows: TGTGCCAGCAGTGAAGAGTGGCAGAGCAATCAGCCCCAGCATTTT.

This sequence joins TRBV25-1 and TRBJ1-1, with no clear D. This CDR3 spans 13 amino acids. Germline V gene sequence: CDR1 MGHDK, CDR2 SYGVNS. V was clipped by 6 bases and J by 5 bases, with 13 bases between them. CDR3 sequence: CASSDYLSTEAFF. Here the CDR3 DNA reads TGTGCCAGCAGCGATTACTTATCGACTGAAGCTTTCTTT.

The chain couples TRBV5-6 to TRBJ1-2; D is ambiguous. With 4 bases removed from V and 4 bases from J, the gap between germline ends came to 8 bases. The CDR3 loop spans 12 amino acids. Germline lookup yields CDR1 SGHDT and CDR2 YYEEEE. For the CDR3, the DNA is TGTGCCAGCAGCCCGGGAAGCTATGGCTACACCTTC. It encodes CASSPGSYGYTF.

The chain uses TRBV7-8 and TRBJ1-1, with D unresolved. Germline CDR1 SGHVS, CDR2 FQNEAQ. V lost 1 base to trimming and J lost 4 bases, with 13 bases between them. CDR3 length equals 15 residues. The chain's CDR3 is CASSLGPGVSTEAFF. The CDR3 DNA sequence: TGTGCCAGCAGCTTAGGACCAGGTGTAAGCACTGAAGCTTTCTTT. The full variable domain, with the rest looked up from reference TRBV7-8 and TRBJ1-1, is GAGVSQSPRYKVAKRGQDVALRCDPISGHVSLFWYQQALGQGPEFLTYFQNEAQLDKSGLPSDRFFAERPEGSVSTLKIQRTQQEDSAVYLCASSLGPGVSTEAFFGQGTRLTVV.

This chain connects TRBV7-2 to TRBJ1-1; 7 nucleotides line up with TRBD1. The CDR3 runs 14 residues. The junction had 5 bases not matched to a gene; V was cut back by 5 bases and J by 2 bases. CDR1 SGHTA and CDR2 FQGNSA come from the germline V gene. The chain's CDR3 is CASSTRTGNTEAFF. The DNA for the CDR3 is TGTGCCAGCAGCACTCGGACAGGCAACACTGAAGCTTTCTTT.

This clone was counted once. CDR3 DNA: TGCGCCAGCAGCTTGGGTGTGACTAGGAGCTACGAGCAGTACTTC. Protein product: CASSLGVTRSYEQYF. The chain joins TRBV5-1 to TRBJ2-7, with a possible D match to TRBD2 (6 bases). The germline V gene encodes CDR1 SGHRS and CDR2 YFSETQ. The CDR3 loop spans 15 amino acids. Trimming took off 0 bases at V and 3 bases at J, with 13 bases between the two ends.

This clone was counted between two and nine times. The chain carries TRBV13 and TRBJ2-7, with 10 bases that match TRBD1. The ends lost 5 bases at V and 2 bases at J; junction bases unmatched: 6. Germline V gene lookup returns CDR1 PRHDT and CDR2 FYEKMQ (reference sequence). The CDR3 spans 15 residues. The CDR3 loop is CASSHGTGDPYEQYF. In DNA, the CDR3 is TGTGCCAGCAGCCACGGGACAGGGGATCCCTACGAGCAGTACTTC.

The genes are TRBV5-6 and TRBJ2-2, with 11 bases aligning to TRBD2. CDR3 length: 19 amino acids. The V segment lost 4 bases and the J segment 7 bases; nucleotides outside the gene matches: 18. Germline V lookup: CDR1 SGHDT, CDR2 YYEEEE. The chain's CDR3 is CASSPATSGSRGGDGELFF. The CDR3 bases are TGTGCCAGCAGCCCGGCCACTAGCGGGAGCCGAGGGGGTGACGGGGAGCTGTTTTTT.

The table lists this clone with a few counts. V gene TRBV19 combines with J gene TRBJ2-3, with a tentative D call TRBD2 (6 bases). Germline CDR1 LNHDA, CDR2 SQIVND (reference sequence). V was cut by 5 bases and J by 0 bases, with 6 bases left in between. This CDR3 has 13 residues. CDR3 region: CASSGTSTDTQYF. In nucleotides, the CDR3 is TGTGCCAGTAGTGGGACTAGCACAGATACGCAGTATTTT.

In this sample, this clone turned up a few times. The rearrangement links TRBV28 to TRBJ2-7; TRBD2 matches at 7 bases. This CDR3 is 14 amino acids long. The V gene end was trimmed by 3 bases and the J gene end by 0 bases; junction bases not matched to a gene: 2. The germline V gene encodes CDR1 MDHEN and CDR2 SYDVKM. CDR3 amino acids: CASSLASGSYEQYF. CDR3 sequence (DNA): TGTGCCAGCAGTTTGGCTAGCGGCTCCTACGAGCAGTACTTC.

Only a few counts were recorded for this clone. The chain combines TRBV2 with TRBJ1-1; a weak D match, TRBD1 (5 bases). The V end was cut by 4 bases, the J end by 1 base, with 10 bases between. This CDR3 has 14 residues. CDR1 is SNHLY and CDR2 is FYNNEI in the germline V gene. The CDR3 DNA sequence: TGTGCCAGCAGTGCCCTGGGGGGGAACACTGAAGCTTTCTTT. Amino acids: CASSALGGNTEAFF.